This TCR beta chain appears in the sequencing data of a study of blood T cell repertoires in COVID-19. The participants were between roughly 18 and 89 years old and came from fewer than 25 US areas. The CDR3 is 14 residues long. Germline V CDR1 and CDR2: SGHRS, YFSETQ. The V end lost 4 bases, the J end lost 7 bases, and 14 bases lay between the germline ends. Method: immunoSEQ multiplex PCR; TCRdb's copy keeps in-frame clones and lacks some. The table has approximately 360,000 clones, over 80% seen once; the top ten hold 5% to 5.5%. The gene calls are TRBV5-1 and TRBJ1-4; D is possibly TRBD1 (5 bases). The sequencing sample was made of PBMCs or T cells enriched from blood (not recorded which). The clonotype was recovered from a woman in her forties or fifties who had recovered from COVID-19. The CDR3, as DNA: TGCGCCAGCAGCCCTGGGGGGGTAGGTGAAAAACTGTTTTTT. It is translated as CASSPGGVGEKLFF.